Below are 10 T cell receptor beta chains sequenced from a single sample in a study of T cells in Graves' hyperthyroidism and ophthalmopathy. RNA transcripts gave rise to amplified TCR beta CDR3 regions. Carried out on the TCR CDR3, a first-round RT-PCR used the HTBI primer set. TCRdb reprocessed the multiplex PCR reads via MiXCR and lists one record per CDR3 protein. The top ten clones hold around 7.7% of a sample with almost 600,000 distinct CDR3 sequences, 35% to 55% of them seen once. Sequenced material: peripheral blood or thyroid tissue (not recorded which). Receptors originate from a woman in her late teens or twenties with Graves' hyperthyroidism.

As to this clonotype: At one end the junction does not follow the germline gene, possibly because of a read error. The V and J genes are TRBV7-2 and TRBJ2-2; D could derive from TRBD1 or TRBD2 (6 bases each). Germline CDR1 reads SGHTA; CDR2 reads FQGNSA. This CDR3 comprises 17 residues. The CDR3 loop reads CASSKEGVAGFPGELVF. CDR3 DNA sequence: TGTGCCAGTAGCAAGGAGGGGGTCGCCGGCTTCCCCGGGGAGCTGGTTTTT.

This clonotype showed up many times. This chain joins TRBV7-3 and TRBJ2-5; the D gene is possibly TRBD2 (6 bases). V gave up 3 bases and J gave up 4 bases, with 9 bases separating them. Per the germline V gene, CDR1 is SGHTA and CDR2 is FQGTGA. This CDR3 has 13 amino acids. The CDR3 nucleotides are TGTGCCAGCAGCTTTTACGGGGGAGAGACCCAGTACTTC. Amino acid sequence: CASSFYGGETQYF.

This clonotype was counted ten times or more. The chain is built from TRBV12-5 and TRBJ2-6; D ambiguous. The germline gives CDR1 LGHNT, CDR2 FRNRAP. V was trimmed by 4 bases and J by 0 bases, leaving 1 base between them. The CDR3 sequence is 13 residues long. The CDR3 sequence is CASGYSGANVLTF. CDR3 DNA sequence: TGTGCTAGTGGTTACTCTGGGGCCAACGTCCTGACTTTC.

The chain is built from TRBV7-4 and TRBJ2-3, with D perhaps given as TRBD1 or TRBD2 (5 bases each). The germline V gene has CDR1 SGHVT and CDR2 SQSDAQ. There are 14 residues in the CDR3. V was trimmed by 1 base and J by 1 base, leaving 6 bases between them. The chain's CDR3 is CASSLVGRTDTQYF. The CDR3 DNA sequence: TGTGCCAGCAGCTTAGTGGGACGCACAGATACGCAGTATTTT.

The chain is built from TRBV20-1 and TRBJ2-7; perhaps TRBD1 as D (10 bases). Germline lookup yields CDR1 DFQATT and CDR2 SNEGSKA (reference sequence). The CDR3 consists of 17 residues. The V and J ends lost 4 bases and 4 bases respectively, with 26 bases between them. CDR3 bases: TGCAGTGCTACGGGGACAGGGGCAATAGCGGGAGCGTACGAGCAGTACTTC. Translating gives CSATGTGAIAGAYEQYF.

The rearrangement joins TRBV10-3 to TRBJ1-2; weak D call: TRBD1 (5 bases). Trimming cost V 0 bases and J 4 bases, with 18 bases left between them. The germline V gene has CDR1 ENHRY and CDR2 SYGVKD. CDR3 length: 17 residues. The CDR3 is CAISESTMKGRAYGYTF. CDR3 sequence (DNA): TGTGCCATCAGTGAGTCTACCATGAAAGGCAGGGCCTATGGCTACACCTTC.

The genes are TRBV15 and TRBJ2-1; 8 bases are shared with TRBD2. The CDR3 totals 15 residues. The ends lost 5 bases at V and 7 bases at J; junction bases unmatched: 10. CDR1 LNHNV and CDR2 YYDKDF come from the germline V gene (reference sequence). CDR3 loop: CATSFDYSGINEQFF. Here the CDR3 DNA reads TGTGCCACCAGCTTTGACTATAGCGGGATAAATGAGCAGTTCTTC.

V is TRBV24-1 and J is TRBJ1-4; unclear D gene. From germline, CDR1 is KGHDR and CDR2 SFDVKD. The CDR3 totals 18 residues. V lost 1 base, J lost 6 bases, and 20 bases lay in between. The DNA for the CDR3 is TGTGCCACCAGTGATTTAGCACGGCCGATGGGTCCTGATGAAAAACTGTTTTTT. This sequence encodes CATSDLARPMGPDEKLFF.

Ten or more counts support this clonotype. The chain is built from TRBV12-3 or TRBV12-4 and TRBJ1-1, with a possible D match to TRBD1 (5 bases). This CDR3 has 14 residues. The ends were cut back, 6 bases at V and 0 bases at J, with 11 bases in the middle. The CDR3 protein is CASSSGNMNTEAFF. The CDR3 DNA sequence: TGTGCCAGCAGCTCAGGGAACATGAACACTGAAGCTTTCTTT.

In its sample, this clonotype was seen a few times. Here the CDR3 reads CASSSTSYQETQYF. CDR3 nucleotide sequence: TGTGCCAGCAGCTCGACTAGTTACCAAGAGACCCAGTACTTC. The chain links TRBV7-6 to TRBJ2-5; maybe TRBD2 (6 bases). V lost 4 bases and J 0 bases, leaving 9 bases between the germline ends. This CDR3 is 14 amino acids long. Germline V gene lookup returns CDR1 SGHVS and CDR2 FNYEAQ.